The clone carrying this T cell receptor beta chain was seen once. This record comes from a study of cytomegalovirus exposure and HLA in healthy donors. Trimming at V came to 2 bases and at J to 6 bases, leaving 8 bases not matched to a gene. The CDR3 is made up of 15 amino acids. Germline assignment: CDR1 SGHNT and CDR2 YYREEE (reference sequence). Sequencing was performed with immunoSEQ multiplex PCR; in TCRdb, only in-frame clones are kept and a portion is missing. The repertoire holds around 93,000 clones, with around 84% as singletons. The TCR was taken from a man in his late teens or twenties in good health and CMV-seropositive. The rearrangement links TRBV5-4 to TRBJ2-1, with 7 bases that match TRBD1. The sequenced sample was PBMCs. In nucleotides, the CDR3 is TGTGCCAGCAGCTTTAGTCCGGGACAGCTCAATGAGCAGTTCTTC. It translates to CASSFSPGQLNEQFF.